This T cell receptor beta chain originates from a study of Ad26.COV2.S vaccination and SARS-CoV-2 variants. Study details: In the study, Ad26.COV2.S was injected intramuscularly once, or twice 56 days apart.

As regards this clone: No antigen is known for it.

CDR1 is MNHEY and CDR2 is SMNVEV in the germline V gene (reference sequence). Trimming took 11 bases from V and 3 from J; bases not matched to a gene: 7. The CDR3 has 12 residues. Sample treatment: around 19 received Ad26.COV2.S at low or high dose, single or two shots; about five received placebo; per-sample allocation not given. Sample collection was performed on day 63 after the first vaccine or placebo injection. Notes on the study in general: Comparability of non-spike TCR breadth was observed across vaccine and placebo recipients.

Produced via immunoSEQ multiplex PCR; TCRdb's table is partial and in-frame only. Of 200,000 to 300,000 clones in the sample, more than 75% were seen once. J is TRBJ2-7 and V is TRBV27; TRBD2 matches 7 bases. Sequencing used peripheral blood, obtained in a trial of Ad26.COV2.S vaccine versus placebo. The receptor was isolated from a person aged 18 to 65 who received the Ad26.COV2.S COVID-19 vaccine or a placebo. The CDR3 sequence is CASRGDLYEQYF. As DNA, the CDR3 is TGTGCCTCCCGGGGGGACCTCTACGAGCAGTACTTC.